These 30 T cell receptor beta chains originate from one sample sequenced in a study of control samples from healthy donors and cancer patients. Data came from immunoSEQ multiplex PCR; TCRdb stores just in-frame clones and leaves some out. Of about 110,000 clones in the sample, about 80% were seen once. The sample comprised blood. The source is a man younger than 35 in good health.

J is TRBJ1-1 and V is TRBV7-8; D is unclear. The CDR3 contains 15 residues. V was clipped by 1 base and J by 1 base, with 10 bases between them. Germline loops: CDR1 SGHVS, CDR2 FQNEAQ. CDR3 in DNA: TGTGCCAGCAGCTTAGAGCGGAAGGGGAACACTGAAGCTTTCTTT. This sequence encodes CASSLERKGNTEAFF. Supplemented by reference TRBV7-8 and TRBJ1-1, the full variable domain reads GAGVSQSPRYKVAKRGQDVALRCDPISGHVSLFWYQQALGQGPEFLTYFQNEAQLDKSGLPSDRFFAERPEGSVSTLKIQRTQQEDSAVYLCASSLERKGNTEAFFGQGTRLTVV.

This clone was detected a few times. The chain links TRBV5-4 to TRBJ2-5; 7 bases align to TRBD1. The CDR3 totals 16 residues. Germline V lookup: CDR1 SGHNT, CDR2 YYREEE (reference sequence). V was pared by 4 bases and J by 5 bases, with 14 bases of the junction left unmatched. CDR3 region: CASSLPGQRRDETQYF. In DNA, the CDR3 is TGTGCCAGCAGCCTACCGGGACAGCGACGGGACGAGACCCAGTACTTC.

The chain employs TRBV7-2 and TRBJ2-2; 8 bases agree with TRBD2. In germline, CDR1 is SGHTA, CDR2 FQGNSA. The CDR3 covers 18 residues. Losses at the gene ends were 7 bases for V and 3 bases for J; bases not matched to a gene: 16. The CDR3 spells CASTNSLSGGGHTGELFF. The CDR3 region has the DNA TGTGCCAGCACGAATTCACTCTCCGGGGGGGGCCACACCGGGGAGCTGTTTTTT.

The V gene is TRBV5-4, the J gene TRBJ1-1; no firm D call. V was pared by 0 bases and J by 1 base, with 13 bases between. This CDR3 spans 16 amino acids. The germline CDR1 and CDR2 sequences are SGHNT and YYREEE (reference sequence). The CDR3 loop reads CASSLGGPYTNTEAFF. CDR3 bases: TGTGCCAGCAGCTTGGGAGGGCCCTATACGAACACTGAAGCTTTCTTT.

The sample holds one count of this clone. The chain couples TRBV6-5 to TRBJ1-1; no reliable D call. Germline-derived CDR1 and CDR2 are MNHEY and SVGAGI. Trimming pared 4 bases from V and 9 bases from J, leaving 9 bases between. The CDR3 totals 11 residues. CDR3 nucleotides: TGTGCCAGCAGTTCCTCGGTACAAGCTTTCTTT. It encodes CASSSSVQAFF.

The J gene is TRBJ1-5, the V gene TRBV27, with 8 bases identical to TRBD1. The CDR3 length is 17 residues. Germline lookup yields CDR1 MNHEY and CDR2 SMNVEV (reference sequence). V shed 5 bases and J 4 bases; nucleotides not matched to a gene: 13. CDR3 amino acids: CASSLHPTGGGNQPQHF. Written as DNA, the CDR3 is TGTGCCAGCAGTCTTCACCCCACAGGGGGAGGGAATCAGCCCCAGCATTTT.

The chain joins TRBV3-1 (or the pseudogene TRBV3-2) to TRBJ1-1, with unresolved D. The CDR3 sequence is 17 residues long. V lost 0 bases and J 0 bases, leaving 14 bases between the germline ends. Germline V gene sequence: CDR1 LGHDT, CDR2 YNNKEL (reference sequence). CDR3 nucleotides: TGTGCCAGCAGCCAAGAGTATTATACGGACTTGAACACTGAAGCTTTCTTT. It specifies CASSQEYYTDLNTEAFF.

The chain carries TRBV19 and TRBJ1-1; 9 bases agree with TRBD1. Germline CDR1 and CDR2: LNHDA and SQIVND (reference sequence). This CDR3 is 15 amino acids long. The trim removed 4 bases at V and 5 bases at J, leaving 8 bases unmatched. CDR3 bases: TGTGCCAGTAGTACCATAGGACAGGGGAGAACTGAAGCTTTCTTT. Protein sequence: CASSTIGQGRTEAFF.

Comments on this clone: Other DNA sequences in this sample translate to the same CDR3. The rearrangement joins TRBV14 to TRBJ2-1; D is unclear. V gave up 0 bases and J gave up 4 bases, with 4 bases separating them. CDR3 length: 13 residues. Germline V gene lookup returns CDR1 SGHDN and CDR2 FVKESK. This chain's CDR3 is CASSQDVYNEQFF. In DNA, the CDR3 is TGTGCCAGCAGCCAAGACGTGTACAATGAGCAGTTCTTC.

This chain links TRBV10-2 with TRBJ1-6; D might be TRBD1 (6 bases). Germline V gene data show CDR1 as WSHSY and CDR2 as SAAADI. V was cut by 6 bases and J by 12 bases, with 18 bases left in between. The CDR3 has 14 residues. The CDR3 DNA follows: TGCGCCAGCAGGATGACAGGTTCTACTAGACCCCTCCACTTT. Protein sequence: CASRMTGSTRPLHF.

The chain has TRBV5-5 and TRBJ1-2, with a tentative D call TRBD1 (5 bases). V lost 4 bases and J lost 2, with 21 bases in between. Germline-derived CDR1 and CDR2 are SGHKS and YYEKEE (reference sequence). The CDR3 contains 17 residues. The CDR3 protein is CASSHVGHGDGNYGYTF. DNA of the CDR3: TGTGCCAGCAGCCACGTTGGGCACGGGGACGGGAACTATGGCTACACCTTC.

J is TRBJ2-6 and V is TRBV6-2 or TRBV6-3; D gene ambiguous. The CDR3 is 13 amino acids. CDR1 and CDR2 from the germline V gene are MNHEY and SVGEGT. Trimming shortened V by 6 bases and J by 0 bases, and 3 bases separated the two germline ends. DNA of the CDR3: TGTGCCAGCAGCCTCTCTGGGGCCAACGTCCTGACTTTC. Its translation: CASSLSGANVLTF.

CDR3 loop: CASSPQATNEKLFF. DNA of the CDR3: TGTGCCAGCAGTCCACAAGCAACTAATGAAAAACTGTTTTTT. This rearrangement joins TRBV6-5 to TRBJ1-4; D uncertain. V was cut by 5 bases and J by 0 bases, with 7 bases left in between. The germline CDR1 and CDR2 sequences are MNHEY and SVGAGI. This CDR3 is 14 amino acids long.

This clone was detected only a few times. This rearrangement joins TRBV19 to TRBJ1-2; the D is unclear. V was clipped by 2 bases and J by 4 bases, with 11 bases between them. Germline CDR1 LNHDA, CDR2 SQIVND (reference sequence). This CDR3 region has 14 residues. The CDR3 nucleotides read TGTGCCAGTAGTATAAAGAAGGGTGGCTATGGCTACACCTTC. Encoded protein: CASSIKKGGYGYTF.

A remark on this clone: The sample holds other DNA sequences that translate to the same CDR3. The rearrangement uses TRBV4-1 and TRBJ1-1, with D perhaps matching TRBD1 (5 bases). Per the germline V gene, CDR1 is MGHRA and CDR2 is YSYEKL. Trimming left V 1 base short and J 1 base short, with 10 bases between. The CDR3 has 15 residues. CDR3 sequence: CASSQVGTPNTEAFF. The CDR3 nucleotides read TGCGCCAGCAGCCAAGTAGGGACCCCGAACACTGAAGCTTTCTTT.

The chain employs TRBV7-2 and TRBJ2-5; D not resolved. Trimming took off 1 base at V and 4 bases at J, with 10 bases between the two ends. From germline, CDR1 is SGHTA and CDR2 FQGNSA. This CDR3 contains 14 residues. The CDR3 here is CASSLGGGSETQYF. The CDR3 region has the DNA TGTGCCAGCAGCTTAGGCGGCGGTTCAGAGACCCAGTACTTC.

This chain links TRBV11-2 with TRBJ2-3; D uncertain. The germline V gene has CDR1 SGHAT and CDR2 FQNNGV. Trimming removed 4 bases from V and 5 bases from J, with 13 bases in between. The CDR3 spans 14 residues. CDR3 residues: CASSSTRSGDTQYF. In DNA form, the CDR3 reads TGTGCCAGCAGCTCGACACGGTCAGGAGATACGCAGTATTTT.

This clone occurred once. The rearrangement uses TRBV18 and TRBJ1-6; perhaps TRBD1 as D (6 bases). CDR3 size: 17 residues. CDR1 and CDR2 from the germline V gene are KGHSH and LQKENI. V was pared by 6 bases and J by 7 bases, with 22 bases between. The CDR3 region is CASSRLPTQGQNSPLHF. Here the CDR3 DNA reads TGTGCCAGCTCGCGCCTACCCACGCAGGGGCAAAATTCACCCCTCCACTTT.

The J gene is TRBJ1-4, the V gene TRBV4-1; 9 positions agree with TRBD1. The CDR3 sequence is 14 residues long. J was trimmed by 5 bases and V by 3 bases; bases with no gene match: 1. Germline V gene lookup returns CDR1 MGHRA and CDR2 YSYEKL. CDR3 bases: TGCGCCAGCAGCCAGGGGACAGGGAATGAAAAACTGTTTTTT. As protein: CASSQGTGNEKLFF.

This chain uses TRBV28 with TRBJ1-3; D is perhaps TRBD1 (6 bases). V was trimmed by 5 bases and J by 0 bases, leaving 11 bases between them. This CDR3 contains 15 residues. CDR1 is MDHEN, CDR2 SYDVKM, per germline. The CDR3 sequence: CASSRIGGSGNTIYF. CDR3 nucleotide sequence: TGTGCCAGCAGTCGAATAGGGGGCTCTGGAAACACCATATATTTT.

The CDR3 nucleotides read TGTGCCAGTAGTATCACGGGCCTGGGGGGCTCCGGGGAGCTGTTTTTT. This encodes CASSITGLGGSGELFF. The chain uses TRBV19 and TRBJ2-2; the D call may be TRBD1 or TRBD2 (6 bases each). The CDR3 contains 16 residues. Trimming took off 3 bases at V and 6 bases at J, with 17 bases between the two ends. Germline V lookup: CDR1 LNHDA, CDR2 SQIVND (reference sequence).

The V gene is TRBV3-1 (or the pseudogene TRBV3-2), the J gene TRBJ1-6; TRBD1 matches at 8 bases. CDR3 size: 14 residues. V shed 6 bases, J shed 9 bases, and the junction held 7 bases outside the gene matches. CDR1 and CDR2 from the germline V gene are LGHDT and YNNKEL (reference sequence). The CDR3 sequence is CASSSQGGTSPLHF. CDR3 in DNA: TGTGCCAGCAGTTCACAGGGGGGCACTTCACCCCTCCACTTT.

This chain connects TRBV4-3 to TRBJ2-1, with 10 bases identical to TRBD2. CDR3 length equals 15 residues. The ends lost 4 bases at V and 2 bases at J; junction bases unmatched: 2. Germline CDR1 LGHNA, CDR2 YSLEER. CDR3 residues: CASSRAGGPYNEQFF. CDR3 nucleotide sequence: TGCGCCAGCAGCCGAGCGGGGGGGCCCTACAATGAGCAGTTCTTC.

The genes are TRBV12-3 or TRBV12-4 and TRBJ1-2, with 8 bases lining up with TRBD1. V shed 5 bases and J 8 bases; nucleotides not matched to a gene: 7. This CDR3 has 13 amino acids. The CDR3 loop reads CASSPGQGSGYTF. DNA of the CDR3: TGTGCCAGCAGTCCCGGACAGGGCAGCGGCTACACCTTC.

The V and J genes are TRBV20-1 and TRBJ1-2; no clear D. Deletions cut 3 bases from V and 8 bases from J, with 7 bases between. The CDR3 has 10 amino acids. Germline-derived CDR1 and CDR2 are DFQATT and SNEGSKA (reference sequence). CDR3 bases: TGCAGTGCTAGTCTCGGGGGCTACACCTTC. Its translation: CSASLGGYTF.

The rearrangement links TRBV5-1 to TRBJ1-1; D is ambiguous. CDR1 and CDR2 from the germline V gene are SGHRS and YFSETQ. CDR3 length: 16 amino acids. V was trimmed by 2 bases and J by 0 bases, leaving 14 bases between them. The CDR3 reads CASSFRPDTLNTEAFF. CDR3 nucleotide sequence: TGCGCCAGCAGCTTTAGGCCCGACACCTTGAACACTGAAGCTTTCTTT.

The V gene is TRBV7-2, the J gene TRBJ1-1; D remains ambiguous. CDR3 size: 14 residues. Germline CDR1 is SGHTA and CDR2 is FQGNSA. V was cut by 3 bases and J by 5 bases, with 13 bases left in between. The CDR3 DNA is TGTGCCAGCAGCTTGGGGTTTTTTGGAACTGAAGCTTTCTTT. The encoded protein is CASSLGFFGTEAFF.

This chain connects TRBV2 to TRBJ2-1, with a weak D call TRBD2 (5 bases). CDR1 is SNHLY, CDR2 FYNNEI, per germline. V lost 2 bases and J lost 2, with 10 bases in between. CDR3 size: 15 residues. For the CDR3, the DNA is TGTGCCAGCAGTGAATCCCGGGGTACCTACAATGAGCAGTTCTTC. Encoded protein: CASSESRGTYNEQFF.

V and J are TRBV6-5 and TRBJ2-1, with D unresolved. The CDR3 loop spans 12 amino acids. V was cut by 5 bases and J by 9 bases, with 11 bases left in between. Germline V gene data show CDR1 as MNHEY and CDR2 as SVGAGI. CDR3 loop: CASSHRSSEQFF. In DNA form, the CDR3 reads TGTGCCAGCAGTCATAGATCGAGTGAGCAGTTCTTC.

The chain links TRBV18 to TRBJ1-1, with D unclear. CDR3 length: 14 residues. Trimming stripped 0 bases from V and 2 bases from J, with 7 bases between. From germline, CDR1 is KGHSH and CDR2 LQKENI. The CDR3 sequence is CASSPPEGNTEAFF. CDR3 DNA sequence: TGTGCCAGCTCACCACCAGAGGGTAACACTGAAGCTTTCTTT.